This T cell receptor (beta chain) was observed in a study of T cell repertoires in cytomegalovirus infection. Turning to the study itself: Evidence of both CMV infection and a matching HLA type came from public TCR beta signatures. Points from the study as a whole: Pooled public TCR beta family frequency picked out CMV carriers with the relevant HLA.

Using its own MiXCR run on the reads, TCRdb lists one record per CDR3 protein. Among approximately 990,000 distinct CDR3 sequences listed, around 30% were seen once. Ten or more counts support this clonotype. Its antigen remains unknown. Trimming took off 5 bases at V and 0 bases at J, with 20 bases between the two ends. The CDR3 has 17 residues. Germline-derived CDR1 and CDR2 are SEHNR and FQNEAQ (reference sequence). This chain joins TRBV7-9 and TRBJ2-7; the D gene is possibly TRBD1 (6 bases). The receptor was derived from a human donor in good health (CMV status not recorded). Some clones in this sample may be carry-over from other donors' samples. The source material was cultured CD8+ T cells from PBMCs, sampled from culture after CMV antigen stimulation. CDR3 sequence reads: CASSHFPGQRSSYEQYF. The CDR3 nucleotides are TGTGCCAGCAGCCACTTCCCCGGACAGCGCAGCTCCTACGAGCAGTACTTC.